The sequence of this T cell receptor (beta chain) was determined in a study of CD8+ T cells in alopecia areata. Study-level results: Researchers reported that TCR sharing among patients proved less clear than in mice, possibly HLA-linked. Across lesional scalp, and particularly alopecia totalis/universalis, clonality surpassed that of normal scalp. Scalp data also include sequences from resident alphabeta T cells of normal skin.

It was cDNA, reverse transcribed from extracted RNA, that served as the sequencing template. The method was immunoSEQ multiplex PCR; TCRdb's version includes in-frame clones alone and lacks a portion of them. The repertoire holds 200,000 or so clones, 56% seen once, with 4% to 6% in the top ten. In its sample, this clone was seen many times. The target antigen is unknown. Sorting of PBMCs yielded the CD4+ and CD8+ T cells. The V end was cut by 7 bases, the J end by 6 bases, with 6 bases between. CDR1 LNHDA and CDR2 SQIVND come from the germline V gene (reference sequence). The CDR3 sequence is 10 residues long.

Specimen: CD8+ T cells sorted from blood. The J gene is TRBJ1-2, the V gene TRBV19; the D is unclear. The sequence was obtained from a human donor in good health. The CDR3 loop is CASKGHGYTF. CDR3 sequence (DNA): TGTGCCAGTAAAGGTCATGGCTACACCTTC. The full variable domain, rest sourced from reference TRBV19 and TRBJ1-2, is DGGITQSPKYLFRKEGQNVTLSCEQNLNHDAMYWYRQDPGQGLRLIYYSQIVNDFQKGDIAEGYSVSREKKESFPLTVTSAQKNPTAFYLCASKGHGYTFGSGTRLTVV.